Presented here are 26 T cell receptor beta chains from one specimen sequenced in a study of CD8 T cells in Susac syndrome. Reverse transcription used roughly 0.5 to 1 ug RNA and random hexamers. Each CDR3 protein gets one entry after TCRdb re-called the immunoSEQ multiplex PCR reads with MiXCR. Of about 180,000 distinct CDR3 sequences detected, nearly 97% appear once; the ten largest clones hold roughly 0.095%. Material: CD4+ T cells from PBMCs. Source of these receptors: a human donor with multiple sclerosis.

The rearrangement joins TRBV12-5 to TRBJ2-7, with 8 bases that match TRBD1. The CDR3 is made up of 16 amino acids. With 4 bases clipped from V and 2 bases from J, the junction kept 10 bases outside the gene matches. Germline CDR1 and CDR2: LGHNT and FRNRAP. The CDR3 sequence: CASGSRETGDTYEQYF. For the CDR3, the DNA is TGTGCTAGTGGTTCCAGGGAGACAGGGGATACCTACGAGCAGTACTTC.

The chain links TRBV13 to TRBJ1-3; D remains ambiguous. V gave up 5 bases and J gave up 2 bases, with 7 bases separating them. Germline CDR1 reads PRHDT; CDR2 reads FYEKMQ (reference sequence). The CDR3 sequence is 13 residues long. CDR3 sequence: CASSIDPGNTIYF. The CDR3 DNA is TGTGCCAGCAGCATCGACCCTGGAAACACCATATATTTT.

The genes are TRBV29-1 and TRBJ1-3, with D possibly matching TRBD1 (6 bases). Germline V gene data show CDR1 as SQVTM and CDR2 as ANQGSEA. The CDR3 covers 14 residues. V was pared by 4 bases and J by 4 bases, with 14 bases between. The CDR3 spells CSVVPRGVGNTIYF. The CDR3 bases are TGCAGCGTTGTCCCCAGGGGTGTCGGAAACACCATATATTTT.

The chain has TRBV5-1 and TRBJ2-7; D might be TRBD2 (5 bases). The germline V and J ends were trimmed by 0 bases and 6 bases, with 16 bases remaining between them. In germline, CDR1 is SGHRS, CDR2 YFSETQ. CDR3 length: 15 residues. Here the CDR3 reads CASSLEASGWVEQYF. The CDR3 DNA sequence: TGCGCCAGCAGCTTGGAGGCTTCGGGGTGGGTCGAGCAGTACTTC.

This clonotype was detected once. Written as DNA, the CDR3 is TGTGCCAGCAGCTTGGACAGGCACTACGAGCAGTACTTC. Its translation: CASSLDRHYEQYF. The chain couples TRBV5-6 to TRBJ2-7, with TRBD1 as a possible D gene (5 bases). Germline loops: CDR1 SGHDT, CDR2 YYEEEE. V was trimmed by 0 bases and J by 3 bases, leaving 7 bases between them. The CDR3 runs to 13 residues.

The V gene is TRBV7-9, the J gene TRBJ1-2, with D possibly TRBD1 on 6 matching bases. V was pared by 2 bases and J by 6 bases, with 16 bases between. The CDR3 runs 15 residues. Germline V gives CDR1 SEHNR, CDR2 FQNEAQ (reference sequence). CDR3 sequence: CASSLTSGRGDGYTF. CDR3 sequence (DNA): TGTGCCAGCAGCTTAACCTCGGGCAGGGGTGATGGCTACACCTTC.

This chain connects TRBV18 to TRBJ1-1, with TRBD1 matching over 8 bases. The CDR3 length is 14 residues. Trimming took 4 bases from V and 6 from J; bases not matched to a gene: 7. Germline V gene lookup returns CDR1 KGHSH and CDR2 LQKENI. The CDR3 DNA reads TGTGCCAGCTCACGACAGGGGTGGGGAGCTGAAGCTTTCTTT. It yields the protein CASSRQGWGAEAFF.

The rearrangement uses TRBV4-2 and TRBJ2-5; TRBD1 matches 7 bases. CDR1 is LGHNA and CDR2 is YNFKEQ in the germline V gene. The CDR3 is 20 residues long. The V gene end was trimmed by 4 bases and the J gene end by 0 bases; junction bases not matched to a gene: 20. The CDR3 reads CASSRVPDLPSTGYQETQYF. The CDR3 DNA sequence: TGTGCCAGCAGCCGGGTCCCCGACCTTCCCTCGACAGGGTACCAAGAGACCCAGTACTTC.

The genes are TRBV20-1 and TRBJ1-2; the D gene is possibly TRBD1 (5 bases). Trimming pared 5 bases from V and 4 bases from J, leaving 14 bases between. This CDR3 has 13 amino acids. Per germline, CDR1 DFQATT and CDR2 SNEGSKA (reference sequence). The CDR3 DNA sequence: TGCAGTGCTCCTCCACCGGGACTCTATGGCTACACCTTC. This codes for CSAPPPGLYGYTF.

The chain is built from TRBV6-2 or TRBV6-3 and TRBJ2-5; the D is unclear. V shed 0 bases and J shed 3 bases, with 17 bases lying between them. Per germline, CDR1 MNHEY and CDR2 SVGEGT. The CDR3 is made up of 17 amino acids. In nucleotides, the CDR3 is TGTGCCAGCAGTTACTCGCGCCAAAGGCCCGGTAAAGAGACCCAGTACTTC. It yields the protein CASSYSRQRPGKETQYF.

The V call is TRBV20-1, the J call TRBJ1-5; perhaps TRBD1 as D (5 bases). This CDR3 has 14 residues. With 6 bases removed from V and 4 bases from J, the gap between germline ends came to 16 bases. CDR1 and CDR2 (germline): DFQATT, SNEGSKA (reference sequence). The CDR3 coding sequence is TGCAGTGCCGCAAAAGACAGAGATAATCAGCCCCAGCATTTT. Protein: CSAAKDRDNQPQHF.

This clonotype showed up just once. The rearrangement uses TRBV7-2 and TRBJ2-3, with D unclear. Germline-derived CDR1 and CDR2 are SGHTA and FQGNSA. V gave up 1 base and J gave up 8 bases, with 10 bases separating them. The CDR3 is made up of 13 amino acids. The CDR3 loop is CASSLDPASTQYF. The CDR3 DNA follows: TGTGCCAGCAGCTTAGACCCCGCATCTACGCAGTATTTT.

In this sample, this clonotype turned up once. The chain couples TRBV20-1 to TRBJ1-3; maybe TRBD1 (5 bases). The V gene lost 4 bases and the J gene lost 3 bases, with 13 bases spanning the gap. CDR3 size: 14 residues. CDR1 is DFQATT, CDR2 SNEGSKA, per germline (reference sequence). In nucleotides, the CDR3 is TGCAGTGCTAAAGTCTCGACAGATGGAAACACCATATATTTT. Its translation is CSAKVSTDGNTIYF.

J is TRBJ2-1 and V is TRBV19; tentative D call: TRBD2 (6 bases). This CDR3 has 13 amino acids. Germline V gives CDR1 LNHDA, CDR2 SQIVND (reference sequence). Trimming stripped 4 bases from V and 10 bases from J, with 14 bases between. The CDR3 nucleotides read TGTGCCAGTAGTACCTGGGGACTCCCGGAGCAGTTCTTC. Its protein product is CASSTWGLPEQFF.

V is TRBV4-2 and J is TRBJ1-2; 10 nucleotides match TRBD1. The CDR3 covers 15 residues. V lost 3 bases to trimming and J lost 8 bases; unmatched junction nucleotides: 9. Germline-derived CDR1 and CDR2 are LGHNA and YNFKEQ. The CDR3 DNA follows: TGTGCCAGCAGCCACGAACGACAGGGGGCGGAAGGCTACACCTTC. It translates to CASSHERQGAEGYTF.

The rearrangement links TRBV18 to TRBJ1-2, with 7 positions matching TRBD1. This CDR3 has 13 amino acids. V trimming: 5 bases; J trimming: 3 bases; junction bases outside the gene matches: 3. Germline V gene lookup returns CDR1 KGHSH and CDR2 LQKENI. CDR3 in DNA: TGTGCCAGCTCAGCAGGGACAGACTATGGCTACACCTTC. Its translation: CASSAGTDYGYTF. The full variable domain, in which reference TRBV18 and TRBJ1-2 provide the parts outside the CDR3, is NAGVMQNPRHLVRRRGQEARLRCSPMKGHSHVYWYRQLPEEGLKFMVYLQKENIIDESGMPKERFSAEFPKEGPSILRIQQVVRGDSAAYFCASSAGTDYGYTFGSGTRLTVV.

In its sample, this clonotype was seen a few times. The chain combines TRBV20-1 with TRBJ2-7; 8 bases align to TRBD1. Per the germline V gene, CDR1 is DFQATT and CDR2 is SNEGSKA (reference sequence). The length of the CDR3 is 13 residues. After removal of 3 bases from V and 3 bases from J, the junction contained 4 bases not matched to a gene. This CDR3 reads CSARDRAGYEQYF. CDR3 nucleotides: TGCAGTGCTAGGGACAGGGCAGGCTACGAGCAGTACTTC.

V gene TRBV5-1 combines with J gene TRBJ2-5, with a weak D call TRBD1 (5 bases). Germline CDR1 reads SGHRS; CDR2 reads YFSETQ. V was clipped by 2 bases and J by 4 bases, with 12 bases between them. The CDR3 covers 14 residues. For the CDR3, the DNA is TGCGCCAGCAGCTTAAGGGGCGTAGGAGAGACCCAGTACTTC. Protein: CASSLRGVGETQYF. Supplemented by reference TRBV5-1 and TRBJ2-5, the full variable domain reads KAGVTQTPRYLIKTRGQQVTLSCSPISGHRSVSWYQQTPGQGLQFLFEYFSETQRNKGNFPGRFSGRQFSNSRSEMNVSTLELGDSALYLCASSLRGVGETQYFGPGTRLLVL.

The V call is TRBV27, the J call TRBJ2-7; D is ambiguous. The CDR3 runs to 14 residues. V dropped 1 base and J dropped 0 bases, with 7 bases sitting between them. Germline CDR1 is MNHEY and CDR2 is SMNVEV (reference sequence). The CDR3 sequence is CASSLFGSSYEQYF. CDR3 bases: TGTGCCAGCAGTTTATTCGGCAGCTCCTACGAGCAGTACTTC.

CDR3 coding DNA: TGTGCCATCAGTCAGGGACTCTCCTATAATTCACCCCTCCACTTT. Translation gives CAISQGLSYNSPLHF. The gene calls are TRBV10-3 and TRBJ1-6; D is perhaps TRBD1 (5 bases). Trimming pared 5 bases from V and 0 bases from J, leaving 8 bases between. The CDR3 length is 15 residues. Germline loops: CDR1 ENHRY, CDR2 SYGVKD.

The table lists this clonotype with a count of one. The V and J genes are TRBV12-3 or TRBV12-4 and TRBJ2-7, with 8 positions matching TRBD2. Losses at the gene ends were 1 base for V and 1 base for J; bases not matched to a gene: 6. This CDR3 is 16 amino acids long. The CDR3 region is CASSLVATSGSYEQYF. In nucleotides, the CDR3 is TGTGCCAGCAGTTTAGTAGCAACTAGCGGATCCTACGAGCAGTACTTC.

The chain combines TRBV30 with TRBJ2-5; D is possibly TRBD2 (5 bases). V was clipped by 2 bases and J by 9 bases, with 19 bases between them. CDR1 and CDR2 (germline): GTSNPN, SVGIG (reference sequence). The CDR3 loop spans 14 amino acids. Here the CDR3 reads CAWSPPGGVGAQYF. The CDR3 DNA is TGTGCCTGGAGTCCCCCTGGCGGCGTCGGGGCCCAGTACTTC.

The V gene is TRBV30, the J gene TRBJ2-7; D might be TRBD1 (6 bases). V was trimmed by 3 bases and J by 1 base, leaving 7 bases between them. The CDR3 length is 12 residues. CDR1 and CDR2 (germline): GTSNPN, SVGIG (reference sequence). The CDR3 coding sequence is TGTGCCTGGAGGACAGGTTCCTACGAGCAGTACTTC. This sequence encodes CAWRTGSYEQYF. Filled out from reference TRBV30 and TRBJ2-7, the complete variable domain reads SQTIHQWPATLVQPVGSPLSLECTVEGTSNPNLYWYRQAAGRGLQLLFYSVGIGQISSEVPQNLSASRPQDRQFILSSKKLLLSDSGFYLCAWRTGSYEQYFGPGTRLTVT.

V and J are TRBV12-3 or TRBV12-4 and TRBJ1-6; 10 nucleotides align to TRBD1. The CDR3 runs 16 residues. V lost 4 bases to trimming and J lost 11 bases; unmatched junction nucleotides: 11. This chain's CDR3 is CASSSRDRGESAPLHF. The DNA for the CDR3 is TGTGCCAGCAGTTCTCGGGACAGGGGTGAATCCGCACCCCTCCACTTT.

CDR3: CASSVQTGNYGYTF. CDR3 in DNA: TGTGCCAGCAGCGTTCAAACAGGCAACTATGGCTACACCTTC. The chain has TRBV9 and TRBJ1-2; TRBD1 is a possible D gene (5 bases). V lost 2 bases and J 2 bases, leaving 10 bases between the germline ends. CDR1 SGDLS and CDR2 YYNGEE come from the germline V gene. This CDR3 comprises 14 residues.

CDR3 DNA: TGTGCCAGCTCACCTGACACGAATGAAAAACTGTTTTTT. The encoded protein is CASSPDTNEKLFF. This sequence joins TRBV18 and TRBJ1-4; D uncertain. The germline CDR1 and CDR2 sequences are KGHSH and LQKENI. Deletions cut 3 bases from V and 5 bases from J, with 7 bases between. This CDR3 comprises 13 residues.